This paragraph covers one T cell receptor (beta chain) sequence. This specimen comes from a study of a mutant IDH1 vaccine in newly diagnosed glioma. Produced via immunoSEQ multiplex PCR; TCRdb's table is partial and in-frame only. In the table there are 80,000 to 100,000 clones, roughly 78% of which are singletons. Time point reported: baseline, week 1 (first vaccination visit). As to treatment: pre-vaccination baseline after standard-of-care therapy. Germline CDR1 WNHNN, CDR2 SYGVQD (reference sequence). V was trimmed by 0 bases and J by 0 bases, leaving 9 bases between them. This CDR3 comprises 15 residues.

This specimen consisted of PBMCs, obtained from a glioma patient treated with radiotherapy, temozolomide or both. This chain joins TRBV10-1 and TRBJ2-7; D unclear. This TCR derives from a man in his forties with glioma. As DNA, the CDR3 is TGCGCCAGCAGTGAGTCGGGCGGCAGCTCCTACGAGCAGTACTTC. It codes for CASSESGGSSYEQYF.